Listed below are T cell receptor beta chains from one sample, sequenced in a study of blood T cell repertoires in COVID-19. Measured with immunoSEQ multiplex PCR; TCRdb has only the in-frame clones, and not every one. The sample carries roughly 150,000 clones, about 87% recorded once. Sequencing was carried out using peripheral blood. The receptors were gathered from a human donor in a cohort sampled during active COVID-19. Each CDR3 is given with its conserved first and last residue. Each record gives: clone size, J gene, V gene, CDR3 length, D gene, CDR3 protein, CDR3 DNA. D genes are given only for firm matches. Not every row has a clone size; where given, it reads once, few, many or a size class.

-,TRBJ2-1,TRBV19,15,TRBD2,CASSGSAGVDNEQFF,TGTGCCAGTAGTGGATCAGCGGGGGTTGACAATGAGCAGTTCTTC
-,TRBJ2-7,TRBV2,18,TRBD1,CASSEASSGTGVDYEQYF,TGTGCCAGCAGTGAAGCGTCGAGCGGGACAGGGGTGGACTACGAGCAGTACTTC
-,TRBJ2-1,TRBV19,14,TRBD2,CASSGTINPNEQFF,TGTGCCAGTTCCGGGACTATAAACCCCAATGAGCAGTTCTTC
-,TRBJ2-7,TRBV27,15,TRBD2,CASRLAGDSPYEQYF,TGTGCCAGCAGGCTAGCGGGCGATTCACCTTACGAGCAGTACTTC
-,TRBJ2-7,TRBV3-1/TRBV3-2,15,TRBD2,CASSQRGGAPYEQYF,TGTGCCAGCAGCCAACGCGGGGGGGCCCCCTACGAGCAGTACTTC
-,TRBJ1-4,TRBV4-1,15,TRBD1,CASSQRGLSNEKLFF,TGCGCCAGCAGCCAGAGGGGGCTAAGTAATGAAAAACTGTTTTTT
-,TRBJ2-1,TRBV18,13,TRBD1,CASSTGGFNEQFF,TGTGCCAGCTCAACAGGGGGCTTCAATGAGCAGTTCTTC
once,TRBJ2-4,TRBV7-2,14,TRBD1,CASSTGTAQNIQYF,TGTGCCAGCAGTACCGGGACAGCACAGAACATTCAGTACTTC
-,TRBJ2-7,TRBV12-3/TRBV12-4,13,-,CASRYGESYEQYF,TGTGCCAGCCGGTACGGGGAATCCTACGAGCAGTACTTC
-,TRBJ2-1,TRBV6-6,15,TRBD2,CASTVTSGVYNEQFF,TGTGCCAGCACCGTGACTAGCGGGGTCTACAATGAGCAGTTCTTC
once,TRBJ2-3,TRBV11-1,15,-,CASSLAGATTDTQYF,TGTGCCAGCAGCTTAGCGGGGGCCACCACAGATACGCAGTATTTT
-,TRBJ1-2,TRBV9,15,TRBD1,CASSGWDREDYGYTF,TGTGCCAGCAGCGGCTGGGACAGGGAAGACTATGGCTACACCTTC
few,TRBJ1-1,TRBV2,13,-,CASSEVGGYKAFF,TGTGCCAGCAGTGAAGTGGGAGGGTATAAGGCTTTCTTT
once,TRBJ1-1,TRBV12-5,16,TRBD1,CASGFGTGAKNTEAFF,TGTGCTAGTGGTTTCGGGACAGGGGCCAAGAACACTGAAGCTTTCTTT
once,TRBJ1-1,TRBV9,13,-,CASSGTTNTEAFF,TGTGCCAGCAGCGGGACAACCAACACTGAAGCTTTCTTT
-,TRBJ2-3,TRBV18,17,TRBD2,CASSPPYAGGQADTQYF,TGTGCCAGCTCACCACCTTATGCGGGGGGGCAAGCAGATACGCAGTATTTT
-,TRBJ1-2,TRBV29-1,15,-,CSVEDRREKHYGYTF,TGCAGCGTTGAAGACCGGAGGGAGAAACACTATGGCTACACCTTC